This is a list of T cell receptor beta chains from one sample in a study of shared clonotypes between healthy human individuals. TCRdb keeps only in-frame clones here, not all; method: immunoSEQ multiplex PCR. This table has about 1.5 million clones, more than 95% appearing once. The specimen sequenced was naive CD4+ T cells sorted from blood. The receptor source for this set is a man aged 25-45 years in good health. Both conserved end residues are trimmed from each CDR3. Each record gives: V gene, J gene, CDR3 protein.

v_gene: TRBV5-4; j_gene: TRBJ1-1; CDR3aa: ASSLERGRNTEAF
v_gene: TRBV29-1; j_gene: TRBJ2-5; CDR3aa: SVPGTSGIQETQY
v_gene: TRBV29-1; j_gene: TRBJ1-5; CDR3aa: SVAHSPDQPQH
v_gene: TRBV29-1; j_gene: TRBJ2-1; CDR3aa: SQGLSLSSYNEQF
v_gene: TRBV6-1; j_gene: TRBJ2-7; CDR3aa: ASSEEYRVRGYEQY
v_gene: TRBV7-8; j_gene: TRBJ2-7; CDR3aa: ASSSLAGGYEQY
v_gene: TRBV5-1; j_gene: TRBJ2-1; CDR3aa: ASSGLGAGSYNEQF
v_gene: TRBV18; j_gene: TRBJ2-2; CDR3aa: ASSRKMDTGELF
v_gene: TRBV5-4; j_gene: TRBJ2-1; CDR3aa: ASSTTVAEGHNEQF
v_gene: TRBV11-2; j_gene: TRBJ2-3; CDR3aa: ASSPGGRAGTSGTDTQY
v_gene: TRBV19; j_gene: TRBJ2-7; CDR3aa: ASSTGSSYEQY
v_gene: TRBV7-9; j_gene: TRBJ2-1; CDR3aa: ASKYTSGPYNEQF
v_gene: TRBV9; j_gene: TRBJ1-3; CDR3aa: ASSPGTYSSGNTIY
v_gene: TRBV19; j_gene: TRBJ1-1; CDR3aa: ASSIGRSEAF
v_gene: TRBV5-1; j_gene: TRBJ1-1; CDR3aa: ASSLAYGDTEAF
v_gene: TRBV19; j_gene: TRBJ2-6; CDR3aa: ASSIPTGVGANVLT
v_gene: TRBV7-9; j_gene: TRBJ1-4; CDR3aa: ASSLRGGGEKLF
v_gene: TRBV7-6; j_gene: TRBJ2-7; CDR3aa: ASGRTGQYEQY
v_gene: TRBV21-1; j_gene: TRBJ2-1; CDR3aa: ASSKAPGLAGGKAIGEQF
v_gene: TRBV28; j_gene: TRBJ2-7; CDR3aa: ASSLGRAWSSYEQY
v_gene: TRBV15; j_gene: TRBJ2-1; CDR3aa: ATSVRSGSPYNEQF
v_gene: TRBV6-5; j_gene: TRBJ2-2; CDR3aa: ASNPRQGRTGELF
v_gene: TRBV7-9; j_gene: TRBJ2-7; CDR3aa: ASSLATGEGEQY
v_gene: TRBV6-5; j_gene: TRBJ2-1; CDR3aa: ASSKPGGYEQF
v_gene: TRBV4-2; j_gene: TRBJ2-7; CDR3aa: ASSQAPAGGPYEQY
v_gene: TRBV30; j_gene: TRBJ1-3; CDR3aa: AWSLRDRTIY
v_gene: TRBV4-3; j_gene: TRBJ2-7; CDR3aa: ASSQDAKSGVYEQY